This TCR beta chain was captured by sequencing in a study of T cells in Graves' hyperthyroidism and ophthalmopathy. Study results and limitations: Also found in blood were most expanded thyroid clonotypes above 0.001.

This clonotype has a count of ten or more. Its matching antigen is unknown. Uncontrolled infection, other autoimmune disease, pregnancy or lactation barred patients from enrollment. Amplification of TCR beta CDR3 regions used RNA as the template. The HTBI primer set was used in a first-round RT-PCR of the TCR CDR3. MiXCR, run by TCRdb on the multiplex PCR reads, gives a single entry per CDR3 protein. Of about 640,000 distinct CDR3 sequences in the sample, roughly 15% were seen once. Losses at the gene ends were 6 bases for V and 5 bases for J; bases not matched to a gene: 9. Germline V gene lookup returns CDR1 MNHNS and CDR2 SASEGT. This CDR3 region has 15 residues.

This chain connects TRBV6-1 to TRBJ2-7; 11 bases line up with TRBD2. This sequence originates from a woman in her forties or fifties with Graves' ophthalmopathy. The sequenced sample consisted of blood. CDR3 bases: TGTGCCAGCAGACCCGCCGGGACTAGCGGAAACGAGCAGTACTTC. Protein product: CASRPAGTSGNEQYF.